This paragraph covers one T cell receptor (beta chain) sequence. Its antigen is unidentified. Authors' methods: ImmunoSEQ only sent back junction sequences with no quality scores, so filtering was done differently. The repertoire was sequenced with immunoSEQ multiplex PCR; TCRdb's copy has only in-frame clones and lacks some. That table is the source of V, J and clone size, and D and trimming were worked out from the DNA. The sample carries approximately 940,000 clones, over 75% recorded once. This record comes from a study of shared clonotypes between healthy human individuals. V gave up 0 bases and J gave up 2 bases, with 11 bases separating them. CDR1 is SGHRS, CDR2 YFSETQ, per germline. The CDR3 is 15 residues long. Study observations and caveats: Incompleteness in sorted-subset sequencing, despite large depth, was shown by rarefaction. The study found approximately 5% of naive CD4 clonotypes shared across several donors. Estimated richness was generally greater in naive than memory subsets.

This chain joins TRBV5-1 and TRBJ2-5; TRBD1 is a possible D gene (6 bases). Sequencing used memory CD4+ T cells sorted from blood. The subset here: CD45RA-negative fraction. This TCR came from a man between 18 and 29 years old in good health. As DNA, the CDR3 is TGCGCCAGCAGCTTGGTTGGGGACATTCAAGAGACCCAGTACTTC. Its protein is CASSLVGDIQETQYF.